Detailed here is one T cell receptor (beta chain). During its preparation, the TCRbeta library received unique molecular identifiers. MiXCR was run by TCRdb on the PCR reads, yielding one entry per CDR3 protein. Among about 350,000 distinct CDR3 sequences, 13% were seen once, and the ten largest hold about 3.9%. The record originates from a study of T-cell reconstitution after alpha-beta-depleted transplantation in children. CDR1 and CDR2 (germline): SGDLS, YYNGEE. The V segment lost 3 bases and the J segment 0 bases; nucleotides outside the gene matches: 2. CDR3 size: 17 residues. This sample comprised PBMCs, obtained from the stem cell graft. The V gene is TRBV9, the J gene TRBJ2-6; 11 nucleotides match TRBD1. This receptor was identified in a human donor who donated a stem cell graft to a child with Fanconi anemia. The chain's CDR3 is CASSAGTGGSGANVLTF. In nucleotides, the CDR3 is TGTGCCAGCAGCGCAGGGACAGGGGGCTCTGGGGCCAACGTCCTGACTTTC.